These 10 T cell receptor beta chains share one sample of origin, sequenced in a study of tumor and adjacent non-tumor tissue in lung cancer listed by TCRdb under 2018. RNA was isolated from bulk unsorted tissue, and RNA quality was assessed with a NanoDrop ND-1000 and an Agilent 2100. Normal lung samples were distant non-tumor tissue taken more than 3 cm from the tumor edge. To prepare the library, multiplex PCR was applied. These reads were obtained on an Illumina HiSeq 2500. TCRbeta libraries were constructed through three rounds of nested PCR with primers (Table S4) according to protocols adapted from ARM-PCR. TCRdb cleaned the public reads at Q25 with fastp, built clones with MiXCR and kept in-frame beta chains. Every CDR3 protein is listed once, alongside the most common genes and DNA of its rows. A total of over 40,000 distinct CDR3 sequences appear in this sample, less than 70% of them only once. The ten largest clones capture around 17% of the sample.

Sequencing input: distant non-tumor lung tissue. These receptors were collected from a woman aged 40-49 years with non-small cell lung cancer.

In this sample, this clonotype turned up once. V usage is TRBV25-1 and J usage is TRBJ1-2; D gene unclear. The V and J ends lost 4 bases and 5 bases respectively, with 8 bases between them. The CDR3 consists of 12 residues. Germline lookup yields CDR1 MGHDK and CDR2 SYGVNS. CDR3 amino acids: CASSGGLYGYTF. CDR3 coding DNA: TGTGCCAGCAGTGGAGGGTTATATGGCTACACCTTC.

Details on this clonotype: Likely a read error: the CDR3 ends without its conserved phenylalanine or tryptophan. This chain joins TRBV4-2 and TRBJ2-1, with D perhaps matching TRBD1 or TRBD2 (5 bases each). The CDR3 contains 15 residues. The V gene's germline CDR1 is LGHNA and CDR2 YNFKEQ. CDR3 DNA: TGTGCCAGCGACCCGGGGCAGGGACCCTACTATGAGCAGTTCCTC. Protein product: CASDPGQGPYYEQFL.

This clonotype was observed a handful of times. At one end, the junction sequence differs from germline, possibly due to a read error. This chain connects TRBV5-6 to TRBJ1-2; 9 nucleotides match TRBD1. The germline CDR1 and CDR2 sequences are SGHDT and YYEEEE. This CDR3 spans 18 amino acids. The CDR3 spells CASSEGQGLSFGNYSYTF. The DNA for the CDR3 is TGTGCCAGCAGCGAGGGACAGGGCCTATCCTTTGGGAACTATAGCTACACCTTC.

This clonotype is judged medium-sized. The chain recombines TRBV11-2 with TRBJ1-2; 8 nucleotides align to TRBD1. The CDR3 has 13 residues. The germline V gene has CDR1 SGHAT and CDR2 FQNNGV. With 5 bases clipped from V and 6 bases from J, the junction kept 5 bases outside the gene matches. The CDR3 loop is CASSQTGVNGYTF. CDR3 bases: TGTGCCAGCAGCCAGACAGGGGTTAATGGCTACACCTTC.

Details on this clonotype: A much larger clone lies a single base off, so this may be a read error. Since no conserved phenylalanine or tryptophan closes the CDR3, a read error is the likely cause. It is unclear where the CDR3 begins or ends on the DNA, so no DNA is shown, and the CDR3 is as TCRdb lists it. The V gene is TRBV1, the J gene TRBJ2-2; the D call in the table, TRBD1, was not verified against the DNA. TRBV1 is marked as a pseudogene. 13 amino acids form the CDR3, both terminal residues included. CDR3 region: CTSIRGGPGELFS.

On this clonotype itself: The conserved closing phenylalanine or tryptophan is absent in this CDR3, likely reflecting a read error. The DNA for the CDR3 is TGTGCCAGCAGCCAAGGTGGGGGGCGGACTGAGGCTTTCGTT. Translated, it gives CASSQGGGRTEAFV. The chain has TRBV14 and TRBJ1-1; D possibly corresponds to TRBD1 (6 bases). The length of the CDR3 is 14 residues. Germline V gene sequence: CDR1 SGHDN, CDR2 FVKESK.

This clonotype was detected once. This may arise from a read error, as a much more abundant clone is one base away. The chain has TRBV15 and TRBJ2-3; weak D call: TRBD2 (7 bases). The CDR3 consists of 14 residues. V lost 5 bases and J 2 bases, leaving 11 bases between the germline ends. The germline CDR1 and CDR2 sequences are LNHNV and YYDKDF (reference sequence). The CDR3 here is CATSGGAFTDTQYF. The CDR3 DNA follows: TGTGCCACCAGCGGGGGGGCATTCACAGATACGCAGTATTTT. Full variable domain (missing parts from reference TRBV15 and TRBJ2-3): DAMVIQNPRYQVTQFGKPVTLSCSQTLNHNVMYWYQQKSSQAPKLLFHYYDKDFNNEADTPDNFQSRRPNTSFCFLDIRSPGLGDTAMYLCATSGGAFTDTQYFGPGTRLTVL.

This clonotype was seen at least ten times. CDR3 loop: CSARAIVTYEQYF. CDR3 in DNA: TGCAGTGCTAGAGCCATCGTAACCTACGAGCAGTACTTC. This sequence joins TRBV20-1 and TRBJ2-7; no clear D gene. This CDR3 has 13 amino acids. From germline, CDR1 is DFQATT and CDR2 SNEGSKA (reference sequence). V was trimmed by 1 base and J by 2 bases, leaving 9 bases between them.

As regards this clonotype: A much larger clone sits a single nucleotide away, making a read error possible. The chain combines TRBV5-1 with TRBJ2-3; 11 bases line up with TRBD2. Germline V lookup: CDR1 SGHRS, CDR2 YFSETQ. The CDR3 consists of 14 residues. The CDR3 region is CANSVAGGPDTQYF. The CDR3 coding sequence is TGCGCCAACAGCGTAGCGGGGGGGCCAGATACGCAGTATTTT.

The chain is built from TRBV5-1 and TRBJ1-3; D is undetermined. Per germline, CDR1 SGHRS and CDR2 YFSETQ. Trimming cost V 1 base and J 4 bases, with 9 bases left between them. CDR3 length equals 14 residues. The CDR3 DNA is TGCGCCAGCAGCTTGTCAGGTTTCGGAAACACCATATATTTT. It specifies CASSLSGFGNTIYF.